These 25 T cell receptor beta chains originate from one sample sequenced in a study of CD8 T cells in Susac syndrome. Random hexamers were used to reverse transcribe the RNA input (about 0.5 to 1 ug). TCRdb analysed the immunoSEQ multiplex PCR reads with MiXCR anew, one entry per CDR3 protein. The data show some 250,000 distinct CDR3 sequences, with 96% seen just once and approximately 0.094% held by the top ten. Sequencing was performed on CD4+ T cells from PBMCs. Receptors were obtained from a human donor with Susac syndrome.

This chain joins TRBV18 and TRBJ1-2; TRBD1 might be the D (5 bases). The germline V gene has CDR1 KGHSH and CDR2 LQKENI. The ends were cut back, 3 bases at V and 7 bases at J, with 12 bases in the middle. The CDR3 runs 13 residues. The CDR3 region is CASSPTEEAGYTF. For the CDR3, the DNA is TGTGCCAGCTCACCGACAGAGGAAGCTGGCTACACCTTC. Filled out from reference TRBV18 and TRBJ1-2, the complete variable domain reads NAGVMQNPRHLVRRRGQEARLRCSPMKGHSHVYWYRQLPEEGLKFMVYLQKENIIDESGMPKERFSAEFPKEGPSILRIQQVVRGDSAAYFCASSPTEEAGYTFGSGTRLTVV.

This clonotype came up a few times. The rearrangement joins TRBV25-1 to TRBJ2-7; 8 nucleotides line up with TRBD1. With 4 bases clipped from V and 6 bases from J, the junction kept 8 bases outside the gene matches. Looked up from germline, CDR1 is MGHDK and CDR2 is SYGVNS. The CDR3 extends over 14 amino acids. The CDR3 DNA reads TGTGCCAGCAGTGTACGGACAGGGTTGGGCGAGCAGTACTTC. Translated, it gives CASSVRTGLGEQYF.

The V and J genes are TRBV4-1 and TRBJ1-1, with unresolved D. The germline V gene has CDR1 MGHRA and CDR2 YSYEKL. CDR3 length: 14 amino acids. The germline V and J ends were trimmed by 4 bases and 5 bases, with 14 bases remaining between them. The CDR3 sequence is CASSPYLTGTEAFF. The CDR3 DNA reads TGCGCCAGCAGCCCGTATTTGACGGGGACTGAAGCTTTCTTT.

The V gene is TRBV18, the J gene TRBJ1-1; weak D call: TRBD1 (6 bases). Trimming took 9 bases from V and 1 from J, leaving 12 bases between them. This CDR3 has 13 residues. Germline CDR1 is KGHSH and CDR2 is LQKENI. This CDR3 is CASKPTGNTEAFF. As DNA, the CDR3 is TGTGCCAGTAAGCCGACAGGGAACACTGAAGCTTTCTTT.

CDR3 in DNA: TGTGCCAGCAGCGAAGCTGGTGCAGAACGCTCCTACGAGCAGTACTTC. It codes for CASSEAGAERSYEQYF. The chain couples TRBV3-1 to TRBJ2-7; D ambiguous. Trimming stripped 5 bases from V and 0 bases from J, with 17 bases between. CDR3 length equals 16 residues. CDR1 is LGHDT, CDR2 YNNKEL, per germline (reference sequence).

The rearrangement uses TRBV12-3 or TRBV12-4 and TRBJ1-1; D uncertain. V was cut by 7 bases and J by 5 bases, with 14 bases left in between. CDR3 length: 13 amino acids. This CDR3 is CASIRRWGTEAFF. CDR3 bases: TGTGCCAGCATACGTAGATGGGGAACTGAAGCTTTCTTT.

CDR3 sequence: CSGRDRGTMDEQYF. The CDR3 region has the DNA TGCAGCGGCCGAGACAGGGGGACGATGGATGAGCAGTACTTC. V usage is TRBV29-1 and J usage is TRBJ2-7, with 9 bases fitting TRBD1. The CDR3 is 14 amino acids. J gave up 7 bases and V 7 bases, and 14 bases lay outside the gene matches. Germline loops: CDR1 SQVTM, CDR2 ANQGSEA.

V and J are TRBV4-1 and TRBJ2-1, with D perhaps matching TRBD2 (5 bases). The CDR3 extends over 16 amino acids. Germline values: CDR1 MGHRA, CDR2 YSYEKL. V was cut by 2 bases and J by 8 bases, with 19 bases left in between. Here the CDR3 DNA reads TGCGCCAGCAGCCAACTCAGTACTAGTGGATCGGATGAGCAGTTCTTC. Its protein product is CASSQLSTSGSDEQFF.

The rearrangement uses TRBV4-1 and TRBJ2-3; 7 nucleotides align to TRBD2. Germline V gene lookup returns CDR1 MGHRA and CDR2 YSYEKL. The ends lost 1 base at V and 0 bases at J; junction bases unmatched: 4. This CDR3 is 16 amino acids long. The CDR3 region has the DNA TGCGCCAGCAGCCAAGGGGGAGGGAGTAGCACAGATACGCAGTATTTT. This gives the protein CASSQGGGSSTDTQYF.

This chain uses TRBV20-1 with TRBJ2-1; 7 nucleotides align to TRBD2. The V gene end was trimmed by 7 bases and the J gene end by 6 bases; junction bases not matched to a gene: 9. The germline V gene has CDR1 DFQATT and CDR2 SNEGSKA (reference sequence). The CDR3 spans 13 residues. The CDR3 coding sequence is TGCAGTGAAAGCGGGGCCACGACCAATGAGCAGTTCTTC. Its translation is CSESGATTNEQFF.

The chain carries TRBV20-1 and TRBJ2-1; TRBD2 matches 9 bases. This CDR3 comprises 14 residues. Germline trimming cut 3 bases from V and 3 bases from J; bases unmatched to any gene: 3. CDR1 and CDR2 from the germline V gene are DFQATT and SNEGSKA (reference sequence). DNA of the CDR3: TGCAGTGCTAGGACTAGCGGCTACTACAATGAGCAGTTCTTC. The encoded protein is CSARTSGYYNEQFF.

The chain carries TRBV29-1 and TRBJ1-1; D is unresolved. This CDR3 contains 12 residues. Germline assignment: CDR1 SQVTM and CDR2 ANQGSEA. CDR3: CGVSRSDTEAFF. CDR3 bases: TGCGGGGTGTCTCGAAGTGATACTGAAGCTTTCTTT.

This clonotype was observed a single time. The J gene is TRBJ1-1, the V gene TRBV14; perhaps TRBD1 as D (5 bases). CDR1 is SGHDN, CDR2 FVKESK, per germline. CDR3 length equals 15 residues. V lost 4 bases and J lost 1, with 13 bases in between. In nucleotides, the CDR3 is TGTGCCAGCAGCCTTGGGACGGGGAGGAACACTGAAGCTTTCTTT. Its translation: CASSLGTGRNTEAFF.

This chain links TRBV20-1 with TRBJ1-1; D remains ambiguous. The CDR3 contains 9 residues. Per the germline V gene, CDR1 is DFQATT and CDR2 is SNEGSKA (reference sequence). CDR3 sequence: CSGIILAFF. Here the CDR3 DNA reads TGCAGCGGGATCATTCTCGCTTTCTTT.

This clonotype has a single count. The rearrangement uses TRBV7-3 and TRBJ2-3; D unclear. Looked up from germline, CDR1 is SGHTA and CDR2 is FQGTGA. Trimming removed 5 bases at V and 1 base at J, with 13 bases between. This CDR3 is built from 15 residues. CDR3 bases: TGTGCCAGCAGCGCCTCAGTGCTTCGCACAGATACGCAGTATTTT. It yields the protein CASSASVLRTDTQYF.

The rearrangement links TRBV12-3 or TRBV12-4 to TRBJ1-5; the D is unclear. V was trimmed by 2 bases and J by 9 bases, leaving 14 bases between them. The CDR3 contains 14 residues. The CDR3 spells CASSLSDAAGPQHF. CDR3 nucleotides: TGTGCCAGCAGTTTATCTGACGCCGCAGGGCCCCAGCATTTT.

As DNA, the CDR3 is TGTGCCTGGAGTGGGTTTGGGAATGGCTACACCTTC. This encodes CAWSGFGNGYTF. The chain combines TRBV30 with TRBJ1-2; D call uncertain. V was cut by 1 base and J by 6 bases, with 9 bases left in between. This CDR3 spans 12 amino acids. CDR1 and CDR2 from the germline V gene are GTSNPN and SVGIG (reference sequence).

The genes are TRBV29-1 and TRBJ2-7; 9 positions agree with TRBD1. CDR1 is SQVTM and CDR2 is ANQGSEA in the germline V gene. The junction had 11 bases not matched to a gene; V was cut back by 5 bases and J by 6 bases. The CDR3 loop spans 14 amino acids. CDR3 nucleotide sequence: TGCAGCGTTACAGGGGGCTTCGAATGGGGCGAGCAGTACTTC. As protein: CSVTGGFEWGEQYF.

V gene TRBV12-3 or TRBV12-4 combines with J gene TRBJ1-2; D is uncertain. With 7 bases removed from V and 4 bases from J, the gap between germline ends came to 19 bases. There are 15 residues in the CDR3. CDR3 in DNA: TGTGCCAGCACCTTTATCCGAAACTCTTCCTATGGCTACACCTTC. Amino acids: CASTFIRNSSYGYTF.

V is TRBV5-1 and J is TRBJ2-2, with unresolved D. Germline V lookup: CDR1 SGHRS, CDR2 YFSETQ. The CDR3 runs to 17 residues. The ends were cut back, 1 base at V and 0 bases at J, with 13 bases in the middle. For the CDR3, the DNA is TGCGCCAGCAGCTTGAGTATCGCCGCCCCGAACACCGGGGAGCTGTTTTTT. It codes for CASSLSIAAPNTGELFF.

The V call is TRBV7-2, the J call TRBJ2-3, with TRBD2 matching over 7 bases. J gave up 6 bases and V 3 bases, and 6 bases lay outside the gene matches. The CDR3 runs 14 residues. The germline V gene has CDR1 SGHTA and CDR2 FQGNSA. CDR3 region: CASSLSSGSDTQYF. The DNA of the CDR3 is TGTGCCAGCAGCTTGTCTAGCGGTTCGGATACGCAGTATTTT.

This clonotype was seen a single time. The V call is TRBV6-2 or TRBV6-3, the J call TRBJ1-3; D gene uncertain. With 7 bases removed from V and 1 base from J, the gap between germline ends came to 5 bases. Germline lookup yields CDR1 MNHEY and CDR2 SVGEGT. This CDR3 contains 12 residues. The CDR3 is CASTLSGNTIYF. Here the CDR3 DNA reads TGTGCCAGCACTTTATCTGGAAACACCATATATTTT.

This chain uses TRBV6-5 with TRBJ1-2, with D possibly matching TRBD1 (5 bases). This CDR3 has 13 residues. The V end was cut by 6 bases, the J end by 4 bases, with 12 bases between. CDR1 is MNHEY and CDR2 is SVGAGI in the germline V gene. The CDR3 sequence: CASRRDLLYGYTF. In DNA, the CDR3 is TGTGCCAGCAGGAGGGACCTCCTCTATGGCTACACCTTC.

The V and J genes are TRBV30 and TRBJ2-7; tentatively, D is TRBD1 (6 bases). Deletions cut 1 base from V and 0 bases from J, with 10 bases between. The length of the CDR3 is 14 residues. Germline values: CDR1 GTSNPN, CDR2 SVGIG (reference sequence). CDR3 bases: TGTGCCTGGAGTGCCTGGGACAACTCCTACGAGCAGTACTTC. Its protein is CAWSAWDNSYEQYF.

V is TRBV28 and J is TRBJ2-5; tentatively, D is TRBD1 or TRBD2 (5 bases each). This CDR3 region has 15 residues. Trimming left V 5 bases short and J 5 bases short, with 18 bases between. Looked up from germline, CDR1 is MDHEN and CDR2 is SYDVKM. CDR3 DNA sequence: TGTGCCAGCAGTCCACCAGGGACGGGCTCGGAGACCCAGTACTTC. Its protein product is CASSPPGTGSETQYF.